This note documents a single T cell receptor beta chain sequence. Its antigen is unidentified. 5'RACE template switching produced TCR cDNA carrying a universal primer site and UMIs. Each CDR3 protein gets one entry after TCRdb re-called the 5' RACE reads with MiXCR. The sample gives hundreds of thousands of distinct CDR3 sequences, roughly 4% of which show up once; approximately 23% is in the top ten. This entry belongs to a study of T cells after yellow fever vaccination. As for the study in general: Each low-cell-number fraction was prepared by means of SMART-Seq v4 Ultra Low Input.

Germline CDR1 is SGHTS and CDR2 is YDEGEE. The CDR3 has 14 residues. V lost 3 bases and J 2 bases, leaving 12 bases between the germline ends. Study-level points and caveats: Within FACS-sorted repertoires, abundant clonotypes contaminating from the bulk population could be present. Weaker overall was a secondary response that nonetheless peaked faster, on day 5 versus 15.

This receptor was taken from a man younger than 35 who received the YFV17D yellow fever vaccine. The source material was PBMCs, sampled 5 days after the yellow fever booster vaccination. This chain connects TRBV5-8 to TRBJ2-7; D is tentatively TRBD1 or TRBD2 (5 bases each). For the CDR3, the DNA is TGTGCCAGCAGCTCGGGACCGACAGCCTACGAGCAGTACTTC. Protein product: CASSSGPTAYEQYF.